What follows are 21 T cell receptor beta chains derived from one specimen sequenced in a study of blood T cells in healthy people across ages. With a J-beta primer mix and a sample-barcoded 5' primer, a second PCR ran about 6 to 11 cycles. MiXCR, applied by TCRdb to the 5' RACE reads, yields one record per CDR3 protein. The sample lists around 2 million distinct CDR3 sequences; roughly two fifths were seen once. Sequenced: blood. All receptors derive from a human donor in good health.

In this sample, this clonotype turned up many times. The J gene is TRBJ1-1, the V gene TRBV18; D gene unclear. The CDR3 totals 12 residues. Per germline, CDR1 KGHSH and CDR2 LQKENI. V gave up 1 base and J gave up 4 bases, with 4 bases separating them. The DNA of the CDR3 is TGTGCCAGCTCACCACAGGGCACTGAAGCTTTCTTT. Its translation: CASSPQGTEAFF.

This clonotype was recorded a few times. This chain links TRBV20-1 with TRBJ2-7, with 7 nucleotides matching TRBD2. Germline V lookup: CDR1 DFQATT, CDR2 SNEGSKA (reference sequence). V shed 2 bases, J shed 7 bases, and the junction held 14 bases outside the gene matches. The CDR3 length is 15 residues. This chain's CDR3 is CSARSLGPAGKEQYF. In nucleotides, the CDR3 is TGCAGTGCTAGATCTTTGGGACCAGCGGGGAAAGAGCAGTACTTC.

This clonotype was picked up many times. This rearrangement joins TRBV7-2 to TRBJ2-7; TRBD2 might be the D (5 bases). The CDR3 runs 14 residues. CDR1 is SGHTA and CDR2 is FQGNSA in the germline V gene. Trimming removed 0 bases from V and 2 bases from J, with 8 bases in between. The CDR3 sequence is CASSLAGRPYEQYF. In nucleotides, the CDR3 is TGTGCCAGCAGCTTAGCAGGGAGACCCTACGAGCAGTACTTC.

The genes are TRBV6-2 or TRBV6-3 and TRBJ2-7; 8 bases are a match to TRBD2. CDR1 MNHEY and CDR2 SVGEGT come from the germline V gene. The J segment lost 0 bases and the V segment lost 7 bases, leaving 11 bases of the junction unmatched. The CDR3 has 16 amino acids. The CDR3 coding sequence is TGTGCCAGCACCCAACCCCTGGCGGGGGGCTCCTACGAGCAGTACTTC. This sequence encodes CASTQPLAGGSYEQYF.

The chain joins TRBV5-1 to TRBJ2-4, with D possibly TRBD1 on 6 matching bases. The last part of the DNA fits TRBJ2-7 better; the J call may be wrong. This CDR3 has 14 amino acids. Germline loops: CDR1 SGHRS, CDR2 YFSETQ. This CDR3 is CANRRTENSYEQYF. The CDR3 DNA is TGCGCCAACAGACGGACAGAGAACTCCTACGAGCAGTACTTC.

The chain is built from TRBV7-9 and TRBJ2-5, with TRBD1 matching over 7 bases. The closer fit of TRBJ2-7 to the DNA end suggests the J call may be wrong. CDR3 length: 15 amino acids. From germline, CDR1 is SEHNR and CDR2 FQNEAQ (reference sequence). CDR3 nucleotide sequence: TGTGCCACGGATAGGACAGGAGGCGAACCCTACGAGCAGTACTTC. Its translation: CATDRTGGEPYEQYF.

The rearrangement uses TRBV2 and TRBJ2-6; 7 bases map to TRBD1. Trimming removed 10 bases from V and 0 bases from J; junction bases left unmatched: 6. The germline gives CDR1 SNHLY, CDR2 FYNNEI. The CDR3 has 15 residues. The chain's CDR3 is CATTGDDSGANVLTF. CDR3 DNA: TGTGCCACCACAGGGGACGACTCTGGGGCCAACGTCCTGACTTTC.

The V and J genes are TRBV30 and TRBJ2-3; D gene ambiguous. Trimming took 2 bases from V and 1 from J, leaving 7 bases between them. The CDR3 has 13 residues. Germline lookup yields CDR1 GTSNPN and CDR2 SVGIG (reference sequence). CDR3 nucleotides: TGTGCCTGGAGTCAAGCGCGCACAGATACGCAGTATTTT. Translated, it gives CAWSQARTDTQYF.

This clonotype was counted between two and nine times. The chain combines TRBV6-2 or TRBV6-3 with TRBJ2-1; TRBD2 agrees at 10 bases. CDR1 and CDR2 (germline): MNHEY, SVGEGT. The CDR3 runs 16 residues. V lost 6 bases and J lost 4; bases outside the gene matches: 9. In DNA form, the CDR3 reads TGTGCCAGCAGATCCGGGACTAGCGAATTGTACAATGAGCAGTTCTTC. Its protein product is CASRSGTSELYNEQFF.

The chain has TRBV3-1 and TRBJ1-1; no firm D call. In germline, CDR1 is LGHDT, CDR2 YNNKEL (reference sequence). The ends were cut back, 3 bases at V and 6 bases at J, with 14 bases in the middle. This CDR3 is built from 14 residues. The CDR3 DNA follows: TGTGCCAGCAGCCATCCCGGGAGAAGCGCTGAAGCTTTCTTT. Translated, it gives CASSHPGRSAEAFF.

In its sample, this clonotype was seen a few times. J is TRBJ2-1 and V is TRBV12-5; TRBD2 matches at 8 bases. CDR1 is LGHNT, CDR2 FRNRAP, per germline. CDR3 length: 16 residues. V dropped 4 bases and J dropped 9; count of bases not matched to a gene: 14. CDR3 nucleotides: TGTGCTAGTGGTTGGCCCCTCGTTAGCGGGGAGGGTGAGCAGTTCTTC. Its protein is CASGWPLVSGEGEQFF.

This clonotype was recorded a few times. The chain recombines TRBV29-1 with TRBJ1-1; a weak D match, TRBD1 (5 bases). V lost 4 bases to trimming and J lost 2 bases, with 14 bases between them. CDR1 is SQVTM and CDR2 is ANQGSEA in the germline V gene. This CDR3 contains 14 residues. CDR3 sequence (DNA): TGCAGCGTTGGAGTCCCTACAGGAAACACTGAAGCTTTCTTT. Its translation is CSVGVPTGNTEAFF. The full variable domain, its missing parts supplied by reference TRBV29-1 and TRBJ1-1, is SAVISQKPSRDICQRGTSLTIQCQVDSQVTMMFWYRQQPGQSLTLIATANQGSEATYESGFVIDKFPISRPNLTFSTLTVSNMSPEDSSIYLCSVGVPTGNTEAFFGQGTRLTVV.

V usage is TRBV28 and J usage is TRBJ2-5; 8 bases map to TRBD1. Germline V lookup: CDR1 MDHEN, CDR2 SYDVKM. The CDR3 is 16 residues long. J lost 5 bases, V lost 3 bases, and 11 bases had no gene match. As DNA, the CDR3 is TGTGCCAGCAGTTTTTCATATAAGGACAGGGTTGAGACCCAGTACTTC. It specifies CASSFSYKDRVETQYF.

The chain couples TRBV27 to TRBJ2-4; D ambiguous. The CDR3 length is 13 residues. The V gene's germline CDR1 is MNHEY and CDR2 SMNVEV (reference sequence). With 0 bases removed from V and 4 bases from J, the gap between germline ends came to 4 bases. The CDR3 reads CASSLSLKNIQYF. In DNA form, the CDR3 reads TGTGCCAGCAGTTTATCCTTAAAAAACATTCAGTACTTC.

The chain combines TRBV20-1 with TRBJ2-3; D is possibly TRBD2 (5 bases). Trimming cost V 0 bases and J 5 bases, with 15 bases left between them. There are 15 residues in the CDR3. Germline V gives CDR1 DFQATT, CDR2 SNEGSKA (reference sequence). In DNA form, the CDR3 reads TGCAGTGCTAGAGACCCTCGTGAGGGCGTAGATACGCAGTATTTT. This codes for CSARDPREGVDTQYF.

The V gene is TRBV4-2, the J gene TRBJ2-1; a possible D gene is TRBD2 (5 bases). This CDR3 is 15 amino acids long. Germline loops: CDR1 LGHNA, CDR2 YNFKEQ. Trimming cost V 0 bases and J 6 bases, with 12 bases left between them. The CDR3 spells CASSQDKDSFNEQFF. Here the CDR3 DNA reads TGTGCCAGCAGCCAAGACAAGGACTCTTTCAATGAGCAGTTCTTC.

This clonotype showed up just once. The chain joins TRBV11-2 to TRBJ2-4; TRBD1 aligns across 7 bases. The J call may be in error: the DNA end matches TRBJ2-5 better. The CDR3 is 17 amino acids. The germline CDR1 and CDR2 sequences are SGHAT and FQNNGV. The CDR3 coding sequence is TGTGCCAGCAGCTTAGTTGGAGCGAGGGGGCCTTGGGAGACCCAGTACTTC. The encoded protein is CASSLVGARGPWETQYF.

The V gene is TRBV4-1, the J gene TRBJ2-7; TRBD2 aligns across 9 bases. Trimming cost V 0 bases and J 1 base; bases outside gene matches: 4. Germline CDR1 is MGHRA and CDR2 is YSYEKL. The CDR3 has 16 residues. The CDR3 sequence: CASSQDNLAGSYEQYF. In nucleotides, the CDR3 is TGCGCCAGCAGCCAAGATAACCTAGCGGGGTCCTACGAGCAGTACTTC.

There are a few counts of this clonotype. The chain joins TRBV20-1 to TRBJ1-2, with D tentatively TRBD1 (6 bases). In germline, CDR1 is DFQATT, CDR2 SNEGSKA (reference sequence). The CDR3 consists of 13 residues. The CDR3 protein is CGAGGAGSYGYTF. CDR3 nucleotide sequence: TGCGGGGCTGGGGGCGCAGGAAGCTATGGCTACACCTTC.

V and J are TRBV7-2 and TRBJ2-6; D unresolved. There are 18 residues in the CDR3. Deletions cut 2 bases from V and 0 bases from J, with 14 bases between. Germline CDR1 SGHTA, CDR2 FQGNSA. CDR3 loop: CASSLSPALLSGANVLTF. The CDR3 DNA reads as TGTGCCAGCAGCTTATCACCGGCTCTTCTCTCTGGGGCCAACGTCCTGACTTTC.

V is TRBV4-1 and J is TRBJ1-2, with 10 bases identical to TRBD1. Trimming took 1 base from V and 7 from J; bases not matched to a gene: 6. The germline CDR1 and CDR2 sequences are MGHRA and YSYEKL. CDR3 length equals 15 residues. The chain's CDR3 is CASSQVRDRGPGYTF. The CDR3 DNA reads TGCGCCAGCAGCCAAGTTCGGGACAGGGGCCCTGGCTACACCTTC.